The rows below give T cell receptor beta chains drawn from one sample of a study of blood T cells in healthy people across ages. TCRdb fed the 5' RACE reads into MiXCR, producing one record per CDR3 protein. The data contain 600,000 to 1,000,000 distinct CDR3 sequences, 20% to 30% of them singletons. These data also featured in a second study, about T cells of mothers and their children.

The sequencing sample was made of blood. The receptors come from a boy between 5 and 17 years old in good health. Both conserved end residues are part of each CDR3. A D gene is named only where the DNA matches it firmly. Only some rows state a clone size, as once, few, many or a class for expanded clones.

TRBJ2-7 | TRBV4-1 | . | . | TGCGCCAGCAGCCAGACTCCCGGACCAACCTACGAGCAGTACTTC | CASSQTPGPTYEQYF
TRBJ2-3 | TRBV20-1 | . | . | TGCAGTGCTAGTGACCCCGGGCTTACAGATACGCAGTATTTT | CSASDPGLTDTQYF
TRBJ1-2 | TRBV9 | . | . | TGTGCCAGCAGCTCGGACAGCGGGTATGACTATGGCTACACCTTC | CASSSDSGYDYGYTF
TRBJ1-2 | TRBV12-3/TRBV12-4 | TRBD1 | . | TGTGCCAGCAGTTTAAATCAGGGGGCGCCGTTTGGCTACACCTTC | CASSLNQGAPFGYTF
TRBJ1-1 | TRBV24-1 | TRBD1 | few | TGTGCCACCAGTGACGGGGGACAGGGGCCTGAAGCTTTCTTT | CATSDGGQGPEAFF
TRBJ1-3 | TRBV7-9 | . | . | TGTGCCAGCAGCACCAGACAGCACTCTGGAAACACCATATATTTT | CASSTRQHSGNTIYF
TRBJ2-7 | TRBV18 | TRBD2 | few | TGTGCCAGCTCACCTTCTTCGAGCGGGGGGACTTACGAGCAGTACTTC | CASSPSSSGGTYEQYF
TRBJ2-7 | TRBV2 | . | few | TGTGCCAGCAGGACTTTGCGGGGGCATTACGAGCAGTACTTC | CASRTLRGHYEQYF
TRBJ2-1 | TRBV7-9 | . | few | TGTGCCAGCAGCTTAGATCTCGGGATAGGCTACAATGAGCAGTTCTTC | CASSLDLGIGYNEQFF
TRBJ1-1 | TRBV28 | . | few | TGTGCCGGCGGTCTACAGGGGAACACTGAAGCTTTCTTT | CAGGLQGNTEAFF
TRBJ2-7 | TRBV7-2 | . | few | TGTGCCAGCAGCCCCTCCAGATACGCCACCCCCGAGCAGTACTTC | CASSPSRYATPEQYF
TRBJ1-6 | TRBV2 | . | few | TGTGCCAGCAGTGAGGCCAGGGCATATAATTCACCCCTCCACTTT | CASSEARAYNSPLHF
TRBJ1-2 | TRBV4-3 | . | few | TGCGCCAGCAGCCAAGATACGGGGACGCCCGGCTACACCTTC | CASSQDTGTPGYTF
TRBJ1-1 | TRBV7-9 | . | . | TGTGCCAGCAGCTCCCCGGTGGCCCGGAACACTGAAGCTTTCTTT | CASSSPVARNTEAFF
TRBJ2-7 | TRBV6-5 | TRBD1 | . | TGTGCCAGCAGTTACTCTCCGGACAGGGGGGGCGAGCAGTACTTC | CASSYSPDRGGEQYF
TRBJ2-5 | TRBV20-1 | . | few | TGCAGTGCTGGACCCTTTGGGGGGCAAGAGACCCAGTACTTC | CSAGPFGGQETQYF
TRBJ1-1 | TRBV7-2 | . | . | TGTGCCAGCAGCTTCCCCGGGAACCCTGAAGCTTTCTTT | CASSFPGNPEAFF
TRBJ1-6 | TRBV6-5 | TRBD1 | . | TGTGCCAGCAGACTCACAGGGGATGGGAATTCACCCCTCCACTTT | CASRLTGDGNSPLHF
TRBJ1-4 | TRBV12-3/TRBV12-4 | . | . | TGTGCCAGCAGCCGCCCCAGGGCGACTAATGAAAAACTGTTTTTT | CASSRPRATNEKLFF
TRBJ2-7 | TRBV4-3 | . | . | TGCGCCAGCAGCCAAGGGACAGCCGACGAGCAGTACTTC | CASSQGTADEQYF
TRBJ2-3 | TRBV19 | TRBD2 | . | TGTGCCAGTAGTATAGGGACTAGCGGGCTGTATTTT | CASSIGTSGLYF
TRBJ2-1 | TRBV28 | TRBD2 | . | TGTGCCAGCAGGTATGCGGGAGCCCTCTACAATGAGCAGTTCTTC | CASRYAGALYNEQFF
TRBJ2-4 | TRBV18 | TRBD1 | . | TGTGCCAGCTCACCCACCCGAGGGACAGGTGGAAACATTCAGTACTTC | CASSPTRGTGGNIQYF
TRBJ1-4 | TRBV10-2 | . | . | TGCGCCAGCAGTGAGTCCTCCAAGGCTCTGTTTTTT | CASSESSKALFF
TRBJ2-3 | TRBV12-3/TRBV12-4 | . | few | TGTGCCAGCTTCCAGGCGGGAAGTACAGATACGCAGTATTTT | CASFQAGSTDTQYF
TRBJ1-5 | TRBV7-2 | TRBD1 | few | TGTGCCAGCAGCACGCAGACAGGGGGGAATCAGCCCCAGCATTTT | CASSTQTGGNQPQHF
TRBJ2-1 | TRBV5-1 | . | few | TGCGCCAGCAGCTTACATTACAACTCCTACAATGAGCAGTTCTTC | CASSLHYNSYNEQFF
TRBJ2-3 | TRBV12-3/TRBV12-4 | . | . | TGTGCCAGCAGTTTCCGGCGGGGCACAGATACGCAGTATTTT | CASSFRRGTDTQYF
TRBJ2-7 | TRBV4-2 | . | few | TGTGCCAGCAGCCAATCCCCCGGGGGCCGCGACGAGCAGTACTTC | CASSQSPGGRDEQYF
TRBJ2-5 | TRBV5-1 | TRBD2 | . | TGCGCCAGCAGCTTTAGCGGGGGGGGACAAGAGACCCAGTACTTC | CASSFSGGGQETQYF
TRBJ1-5 | TRBV7-2 | . | . | TGTGCCAGCAGCTTAGATAGGGCCAGCCAGCCCCAGCATTTT | CASSLDRASQPQHF
TRBJ2-4 | TRBV20-1 | . | few | TGCAGCTCCGGGGTCCTAGCCAAAAACATTCAGTACTTC | CSSGVLAKNIQYF
TRBJ2-5 | TRBV20-1 | . | few | TGCAGTGCTAGCCGTAGGGATCCCGGCGCCCAGTACTTC | CSASRRDPGAQYF
TRBJ1-4 | TRBV4-1 | . | . | TGCGCCAGCAGCCAGACTCAGGGAATCGTCTTTAATGAAAAACTGTTTTTT | CASSQTQGIVFNEKLFF
TRBJ2-1 | TRBV9 | TRBD2 | . | TGTGCCAGCAGCGTGGGGAGCGGGGAAAGCAATGAGCAGTTCTTC | CASSVGSGESNEQFF
TRBJ2-1 | TRBV7-6 | . | . | TGTGCCAGCAGGCTTGAGTTCGGGGGACACATAGAAAATGAGCAGTTCTTC | CASRLEFGGHIENEQFF
TRBJ2-5 | TRBV7-8 | . | . | TGTGCCAGCAGCCTAGGACAGACGGTCGGGGAGACCCAGTACTTC | CASSLGQTVGETQYF
TRBJ2-7 | TRBV29-1 | TRBD2 | . | TGCAGCGTCCTTGGACTAGCGGGAGGGCCGAATTTTTACGAGCAGTACTTC | CSVLGLAGGPNFYEQYF
TRBJ2-1 | TRBV30 | TRBD2 | few | TGTGCCTGGAGTGTCAGCGGGAGTGAGCAGTTCTTC | CAWSVSGSEQFF
TRBJ1-1 | TRBV28 | TRBD1 | few | TGTGCCAGCAGACCCCGGGACAGGGCGACCACTGAAGCTTTCTTT | CASRPRDRATTEAFF
TRBJ1-1 | TRBV28 | . | few | TGTGCCAGCAATGCAGGACTGAACACTGAAGCTTTCTTT | CASNAGLNTEAFF
TRBJ2-1 | TRBV7-2 | . | few | TGTGCCAGCAGCTCCGAGAGGGGGGAGAACAATGAGCAGTTCTTC | CASSSERGENNEQFF
TRBJ2-6 | TRBV5-1 | . | once | TGCGCCAGCGGGAGACAGATCTCTGGGGCCAACGTCCTGACTTTC | CASGRQISGANVLTF
TRBJ2-1 | TRBV3-1 | TRBD2 | . | TGTGCCAGCAGCCAAGATGACCCCGGGAGGTGGGACAATGAGCAGTTCTTC | CASSQDDPGRWDNEQFF
TRBJ2-3 | TRBV6-1 | . | few | TGTGCCAGCAGTGATATCCTGGGAGGCACAGATACGCAGTATTTT | CASSDILGGTDTQYF
TRBJ2-2 | TRBV18 | . | . | TGTGCCAGCTCACCACGGTCCAGTAAAAACACCGGGGAGCTGTTTTTT | CASSPRSSKNTGELFF
TRBJ2-1 | TRBV6-1 | . | . | TGTGCCAGCAGTGATCCCGGTTACAATGAGCAGTTCTTC | CASSDPGYNEQFF
TRBJ2-1 | TRBV12-3/TRBV12-4 | . | few | TGTGCCAGCAGTTTAGGGAGGGGGGGATACAATGAGCAGTTCTTC | CASSLGRGGYNEQFF
TRBJ1-1 | TRBV7-2 | . | few | TGTGCCAGCAGCTCGCCGAGGGACCCCTGGGTAGCTTTCTTT | CASSSPRDPWVAFF
TRBJ2-2 | TRBV20-1 | TRBD2 | few | TGCAGTGCTCATCCTCCGGGACTAGCGGGAGTTACCGGGGAGCTGTTTTTT | CSAHPPGLAGVTGELFF